These T cell receptor beta chains were read from a single sample in a study of cytomegalovirus exposure and HLA in healthy donors. The repertoire was sequenced with immunoSEQ multiplex PCR; TCRdb's copy has only in-frame clones and lacks some. The sample includes about 73,000 clones, 94% of them seen just once. The sequencing sample was made of PBMCs. These receptor sequences come from a woman between 18 and 29 years old in good health and CMV-seronegative. CDR3s include the opening cysteine and the closing phenylalanine or tryptophan. Each record gives: V gene, clone size, J gene, CDR3 length, D gene, CDR3 protein, CDR3 DNA. The D gene is left open where the match is weak. Only part of the rows carry a size: once, few, many, or a class if the clone is expanded.

V gene: TRBV27; clone size: NA; J gene: TRBJ1-2; CDR3 length: 14; D gene: TRBD1; CDR3 protein: CASTRTGNRYGYTF; CDR3 DNA: TGTGCCAGCACCAGGACAGGGAATCGCTATGGCTACACCTTC
V gene: TRBV7-9; clone size: once; J gene: TRBJ2-5; CDR3 length: 13; D gene: NA; CDR3 protein: CASSFQGQETQYF; CDR3 DNA: TGTGCCAGCAGCTTCCAGGGTCAAGAGACCCAGTACTTC
V gene: TRBV18; clone size: NA; J gene: TRBJ2-5; CDR3 length: 15; D gene: NA; CDR3 protein: CASSPVGGRRETQYF; CDR3 DNA: TGTGCCAGCTCACCAGTGGGAGGCCGGCGAGAGACCCAGTACTTC
V gene: TRBV7-9; clone size: NA; J gene: TRBJ1-1; CDR3 length: 14; D gene: TRBD1; CDR3 protein: CASSFDRGDTEAFF; CDR3 DNA: TGTGCCAGCAGCTTCGACAGGGGCGATACTGAAGCTTTCTTT
V gene: TRBV11-3; clone size: once; J gene: TRBJ2-2; CDR3 length: 15; D gene: TRBD1; CDR3 protein: CASSLTGGETGELFF; CDR3 DNA: TGTGCCAGCAGCTTGACAGGGGGCGAGACCGGGGAGCTGTTTTTT
V gene: TRBV5-6; clone size: NA; J gene: TRBJ2-1; CDR3 length: 15; D gene: TRBD2; CDR3 protein: CASSQTSGTVNEQFF; CDR3 DNA: TGTGCCAGCAGCCAGACTAGCGGGACGGTTAATGAGCAGTTCTTC
V gene: TRBV2; clone size: NA; J gene: TRBJ1-4; CDR3 length: 14; D gene: NA; CDR3 protein: CASQTQVINEKLFF; CDR3 DNA: TGTGCCAGCCAAACACAGGTGATTAATGAAAAACTGTTTTTT
V gene: TRBV10-3; clone size: NA; J gene: TRBJ1-2; CDR3 length: 13; D gene: NA; CDR3 protein: CAISEDSRYGYTF; CDR3 DNA: TGTGCCATCAGTGAGGACAGCCGCTATGGCTACACCTTC
V gene: TRBV6-1; clone size: NA; J gene: TRBJ2-1; CDR3 length: 16; D gene: TRBD1; CDR3 protein: CASSAHTGGVFNEQFF; CDR3 DNA: TGTGCCAGCAGTGCTCACACAGGGGGTGTTTTCAATGAGCAGTTCTTC
V gene: TRBV9; clone size: NA; J gene: TRBJ2-7; CDR3 length: 14; D gene: NA; CDR3 protein: CASSVGGSMGEQYF; CDR3 DNA: TGTGCCAGCAGCGTAGGAGGGTCGATGGGGGAGCAGTACTTC
V gene: TRBV2; clone size: NA; J gene: TRBJ1-1; CDR3 length: 14; D gene: TRBD1; CDR3 protein: CASSDARGATEAFF; CDR3 DNA: TGTGCCAGCAGTGATGCCAGGGGGGCCACTGAAGCTTTCTTT
V gene: TRBV27; clone size: NA; J gene: TRBJ2-1; CDR3 length: 13; D gene: TRBD1; CDR3 protein: CAAGTGGGNEQFF; CDR3 DNA: TGTGCCGCAGGGACAGGGGGTGGCAATGAGCAGTTCTTC
V gene: TRBV7-9; clone size: NA; J gene: TRBJ1-4; CDR3 length: 14; D gene: NA; CDR3 protein: CASSLASLGEKLFF; CDR3 DNA: TGTGCCAGCAGCTTAGCGTCACTAGGGGAAAAACTGTTTTTT
V gene: TRBV5-6; clone size: NA; J gene: TRBJ2-5; CDR3 length: 12; D gene: NA; CDR3 protein: CASSPNAETQYF; CDR3 DNA: TGTGCCAGCAGCCCAAATGCGGAGACCCAGTACTTC
V gene: TRBV27; clone size: NA; J gene: TRBJ1-6; CDR3 length: 12; D gene: NA; CDR3 protein: CASKFPDSPLHF; CDR3 DNA: TGTGCCAGCAAATTTCCGGATTCACCCCTCCACTTT
V gene: TRBV13; clone size: once; J gene: TRBJ2-3; CDR3 length: 14; D gene: TRBD2; CDR3 protein: CASRREISTDTQYF; CDR3 DNA: TGTGCCAGCAGGCGGGAGATTAGCACAGATACGCAGTATTTT
V gene: TRBV27; clone size: NA; J gene: TRBJ1-2; CDR3 length: 12; D gene: NA; CDR3 protein: CASSEGGRGYTF; CDR3 DNA: TGTGCCAGCAGTGAGGGGGGGCGAGGCTACACCTTC
V gene: TRBV7-2; clone size: NA; J gene: TRBJ2-1; CDR3 length: 14; D gene: NA; CDR3 protein: CASSFTSSYNEQFF; CDR3 DNA: TGTGCCAGCAGCTTTACAAGCTCCTACAATGAGCAGTTCTTC